These 14 T cell receptor beta chains originate from one sample sequenced in a study of shared clonotypes between healthy human individuals. Profiled with immunoSEQ multiplex PCR; TCRdb holds only in-frame clones, not every one. The sample has hundreds of thousands of clones, about 80% seen once. The sequenced sample was memory CD4+ T cells sorted from blood. Noted subset: CD45RA-negative fraction. The receptors here all came from a woman in her thirties in good health.

CDR3 sequence reads: CASSSYTTSGNTIYF. Written as DNA, the CDR3 is TGTGCCAGCAGCTCTTACACGACCTCTGGAAACACCATATATTTT. The chain uses TRBV7-2 and TRBJ1-3; D is ambiguous. Germline assignment: CDR1 SGHTA and CDR2 FQGNSA. V gave up 4 bases and J gave up 0 bases, with 10 bases separating them. The CDR3 is 15 residues long.

In the case of this clone: The sample carries other DNA sequences with the same CDR3. The chain has TRBV7-6 and TRBJ1-5; D might be TRBD1 (5 bases). V lost 1 base to trimming and J lost 7 bases, with 8 bases between them. Germline V CDR1 and CDR2: SGHVS, FNYEAQ. The CDR3 consists of 13 residues. The CDR3 coding sequence is TGTGCCAGCAGCTTAGGAACAGGCCAGCCCCAGCATTTT. Translation: CASSLGTGQPQHF.

The chain recombines TRBV28 with TRBJ1-5; 8 positions agree with TRBD1. CDR3 length equals 15 residues. With 7 bases clipped from V and 4 bases from J, the junction kept 9 bases outside the gene matches. Germline V gene data show CDR1 as MDHEN and CDR2 as SYDVKM. The CDR3 region has the DNA TGTGCCAGCAAAAAAAAGGACAGGGATAATCAGCCCCAGCATTTT. Translating it yields CASKKKDRDNQPQHF.

The chain has TRBV11-3 and TRBJ2-3; D perhaps matches TRBD1 (5 bases). CDR1 SGHNT and CDR2 YENEEA come from the germline V gene. V was clipped by 5 bases and J by 3 bases, with 9 bases between them. The CDR3 contains 13 residues. The CDR3 DNA follows: TGTGCCAGCAGCCCCCAGGGAACAGATACGCAGTATTTT. Translated, it gives CASSPQGTDTQYF.

V is TRBV23-1 and J is TRBJ2-7; the D gene is possibly TRBD1 (6 bases). TRBV23-1 is reported as an ORF; its role is uncertain. The ends were cut back, 10 bases at V and 5 bases at J, with 24 bases in the middle. The CDR3 loop spans 15 amino acids. The CDR3: CATETRTGFIDEQYF. CDR3 nucleotide sequence: TGCGCCACTGAAACCCGTACAGGGTTTATCGACGAGCAGTACTTC.

This clone was observed at least ten times. The genes are TRBV29-1 and TRBJ2-5; D is unresolved. The CDR3 is 13 residues long. The V end lost 7 bases, the J end lost 1 base, and 13 bases lay between the germline ends. Germline V gene lookup returns CDR1 SQVTM and CDR2 ANQGSEA. The CDR3 here is CSAPTVSQETQYF. The CDR3 nucleotides read TGCAGCGCCCCCACCGTCTCCCAAGAGACCCAGTACTTC. The full variable domain, its missing parts supplied by reference TRBV29-1 and TRBJ2-5, is SAVISQKPSRDICQRGTSLTIQCQVDSQVTMMFWYRQQPGQSLTLIATANQGSEATYESGFVIDKFPISRPNLTFSTLTVSNMSPEDSSIYLCSAPTVSQETQYFGPGTRLLVL.

This clone has a count of ten or more. V and J are TRBV19 and TRBJ1-5; 11 bases are a match to TRBD1. The CDR3 extends over 14 amino acids. CDR1 and CDR2 from the germline V gene are LNHDA and SQIVND (reference sequence). The V and J ends lost 10 bases and 5 bases, in that order; junction bases with no gene match: 7. CDR3 region: CATGTGGEDQPQHF. CDR3 DNA: TGTGCCACCGGGACAGGGGGGGAAGATCAGCCCCAGCATTTT.

The genes are TRBV18 and TRBJ1-5; 7 bases are a match to TRBD1. This CDR3 has 15 amino acids. Losses at the gene ends were 2 bases for V and 3 bases for J; bases not matched to a gene: 4. Germline V gene lookup returns CDR1 KGHSH and CDR2 LQKENI. DNA for the CDR3: TGTGCCAGCTCACCAGGGACAGTACCCAATCAGCCCCAGCATTTT. As protein: CASSPGTVPNQPQHF.

CDR3 in amino acids: CASSFTGTTNTEAFF. The CDR3 DNA is TGTGCCAGCAGCTTCACCGGGACAACGAACACTGAAGCTTTCTTT. The rearrangement uses TRBV7-6 and TRBJ1-1; D may be TRBD1 (6 bases). V was pared by 3 bases and J by 1 base, with 12 bases between. The CDR3 is 15 amino acids. Germline CDR1 SGHVS, CDR2 FNYEAQ.

This clone was detected only once. The chain couples TRBV5-1 to TRBJ1-2; tentatively, D is TRBD1 (5 bases). Trimming pared 0 bases from V and 6 bases from J, leaving 6 bases between. The CDR3 spans 12 residues. Germline V gene lookup returns CDR1 SGHRS and CDR2 YFSETQ. CDR3 nucleotide sequence: TGCGCCAGCAGCTTGGCCAGGGATGGCTACACCTTC. Translated: CASSLARDGYTF. Combining the CDR3 with reference TRBV5-1 and TRBJ1-2 gives the whole variable domain KAGVTQTPRYLIKTRGQQVTLSCSPISGHRSVSWYQQTPGQGLQFLFEYFSETQRNKGNFPGRFSGRQFSNSRSEMNVSTLELGDSALYLCASSLARDGYTFGSGTRLTVV.

This clone was seen just once. The rearrangement links TRBV5-8 to TRBJ2-3; maybe TRBD2 (5 bases). CDR1 SGHTS and CDR2 YDEGEE come from the germline V gene. With 7 bases removed from V and 3 bases from J, the gap between germline ends came to 12 bases. The CDR3 extends over 13 amino acids. This CDR3 reads CASALAGTDTQYF. The CDR3 DNA follows: TGTGCCAGCGCCCTAGCTGGGACAGATACGCAGTATTTT. Combining the CDR3 with reference TRBV5-8 and TRBJ2-3 gives the whole variable domain EAGVTQSPTHLIKTRGQQATLRCSPISGHTSVYWYQQALGLGLQFLLWYDEGEERNRGNFPPRFSGRQFPNYSSELNVNALELEDSALYLCASALAGTDTQYFGPGTRLTVL.

The rearrangement joins TRBV25-1 to TRBJ2-7, with 12 bases matching TRBD1. This CDR3 has 16 residues. From germline, CDR1 is MGHDK and CDR2 SYGVNS. Losses at the gene ends were 10 bases for V and 5 bases for J; bases not matched to a gene: 15. CDR3 residues: CATGGWGTGGGDEQYF. The CDR3 region has the DNA TGTGCCACCGGGGGTTGGGGGACAGGGGGCGGAGACGAGCAGTACTTC.

V and J are TRBV28 and TRBJ1-1, with D unclear. Germline CDR1 and CDR2: MDHEN and SYDVKM. CDR3 length: 13 amino acids. Trimming pared 7 bases from V and 2 bases from J, leaving 11 bases between. The CDR3 DNA reads as TGTGCCAGCACCGAGCACTCCAACACTGAAGCTTTCTTT. Translated: CASTEHSNTEAFF. Full variable domain (rest looked up from reference TRBV28 and TRBJ1-1): DVKVTQSSRYLVKRTGEKVFLECVQDMDHENMFWYRQDPGLGLRLIYFSYDVKMKEKGDIPEGYSVSREKKERFSLILESASTNQTSMYLCASTEHSNTEAFFGQGTRLTVV.

This chain links TRBV27 with TRBJ2-5, with no clear D. V was pared by 4 bases and J by 5 bases, with 14 bases between. This CDR3 is built from 14 residues. CDR1 is MNHEY, CDR2 SMNVEV, per germline (reference sequence). The CDR3, as DNA: TGTGCCAGCAGTTGGTCGGGTCCTGCGGAGACCCAGTACTTC. It codes for CASSWSGPAETQYF.